What follows are 5 T cell receptor beta chains derived from one specimen sequenced in a study of neurological immune-mediated disorders. One entry per CDR3 protein, called by TCRdb with MiXCR from the 5' RACE reads. The top ten hold 27% of the sample, which has approximately 36,000 distinct CDR3 sequences, 11% to 15% seen once. Material: PBMCs. All receptors come from a woman in her fifties or sixties with HTLV-1-associated myelopathy (HAM/TSP).

This clonotype was seen many times. J is TRBJ2-3 and V is TRBV5-6, with a tentative D call TRBD2 (6 bases). The CDR3 runs to 17 residues. V gave up 4 bases and J gave up 0 bases, with 18 bases separating them. CDR1 is SGHDT, CDR2 YYEEEE, per germline. For the CDR3, the DNA is TGTGCCAGCAGCGGAGCGTGGGGAGGACCTAGCACAGATACGCAGTATTTT. It encodes CASSGAWGGPSTDTQYF.

There are many counts of this clonotype. The chain is built from TRBV6-2 or TRBV6-3 and TRBJ1-5; perhaps TRBD1 as D (5 bases). V was trimmed by 2 bases and J by 5 bases, leaving 7 bases between them. CDR1 MNHEY and CDR2 SVGEGT come from the germline V gene. The CDR3 sequence is 13 residues long. The CDR3 coding sequence is TGTGCCAGCAGTTACGACAGAGATCAGCCCCAGCATTTT. Amino acid sequence: CASSYDRDQPQHF.

In this sample, this clonotype turned up many times. The chain has TRBV7-2 and TRBJ1-2; tentatively, D is TRBD1 (5 bases). Trimming left V 0 bases short and J 6 bases short, with 11 bases between. The CDR3 loop spans 14 amino acids. Germline V gene sequence: CDR1 SGHTA, CDR2 FQGNSA. CDR3 protein: CASSLAPRVDGYTF. The CDR3 region has the DNA TGTGCCAGCAGCTTAGCGCCCAGGGTCGATGGCTACACCTTC.

The table lists this clonotype with many counts. The genes are TRBV6-2 or TRBV6-3 and TRBJ2-4, with D uncertain. V lost 8 bases to trimming and J lost 0 bases, with 14 bases between them. Germline assignment: CDR1 MNHEY and CDR2 SVGEGT. The CDR3 has 15 residues. The CDR3 protein is CASRLAKLAKNIQYF. CDR3 in DNA: TGTGCCAGCCGGCTGGCGAAACTAGCCAAAAACATTCAGTACTTC.

This clonotype was counted many times. The rearrangement uses TRBV5-1 and TRBJ2-1; 12 bases are shared with TRBD2. This CDR3 has 15 amino acids. V gave up 4 bases and J gave up 8 bases; unmatched junction bases: 7. The germline V gene has CDR1 SGHRS and CDR2 YFSETQ. The CDR3 nucleotides read TGCGCCAGCAGCCAACTAGCGGGGGGCCGGGATGAGCAGTTCTTC. It translates to CASSQLAGGRDEQFF.